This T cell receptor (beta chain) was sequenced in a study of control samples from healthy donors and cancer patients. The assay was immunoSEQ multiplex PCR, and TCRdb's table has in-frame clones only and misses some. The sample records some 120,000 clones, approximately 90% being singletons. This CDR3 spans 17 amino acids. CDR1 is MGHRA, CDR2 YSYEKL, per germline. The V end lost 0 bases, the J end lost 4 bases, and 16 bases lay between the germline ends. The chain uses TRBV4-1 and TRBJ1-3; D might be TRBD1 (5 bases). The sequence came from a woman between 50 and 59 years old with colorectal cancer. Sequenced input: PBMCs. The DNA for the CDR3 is TGCGCCAGCAGCCAAGAGATCCGGGGCCCGTGGGGAAACACCATATATTTT. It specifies CASSQEIRGPWGNTIYF.